This T cell receptor beta chain was retrieved from a study of patients and donors after allogeneic stem cell transplantation (dated by TCRdb to 2018 to 2020). The library was produced with RT-PCR. Instrument used: NextSeq 550. TCRdb cleaned the public reads at Q25 with fastp, built clones with MiXCR and kept in-frame beta chains. Every distinct CDR3 protein forms one entry, paired with its most common genes and DNA. This sample comprises 400,000 to 500,000 distinct CDR3 sequences, approximately 16% of them detected only once. The ten largest clones represent around 6.8% of the sample. Including the terminal cysteine and phenylalanine, the CDR3 comprises 13 residues. The retained sequence is limited to the CDR3, 39 bases, with the frame set at the first base. V lost 5 bases and J lost 3 bases; the stretch between them is 11 bases long. The germline V gene sets CDR1 to ENHRY and CDR2 to SYGVKD. As for this clonotype: Its antigen is not yet known. Qualities for individual bases were not recorded, and no much larger clone is one base off.

Recombination joined TRBV10-3 with TRBJ2-7, with an unclear D gene assignment. The sequencing input was blood, either unsorted or a sorted T cell fraction (not recorded which). This sequence originates from a human donor who was either an allogeneic HSCT recipient or a stem cell or donor lymphocyte infusion donor (not recorded which). It is not recorded whose cells these are; they may come from a transplant donor. The sequenced DNA is TGTGCCATCAGTTCAGCACAGAACTACGAGCAGTACTTC. It encodes CAISSAQNYEQYF.